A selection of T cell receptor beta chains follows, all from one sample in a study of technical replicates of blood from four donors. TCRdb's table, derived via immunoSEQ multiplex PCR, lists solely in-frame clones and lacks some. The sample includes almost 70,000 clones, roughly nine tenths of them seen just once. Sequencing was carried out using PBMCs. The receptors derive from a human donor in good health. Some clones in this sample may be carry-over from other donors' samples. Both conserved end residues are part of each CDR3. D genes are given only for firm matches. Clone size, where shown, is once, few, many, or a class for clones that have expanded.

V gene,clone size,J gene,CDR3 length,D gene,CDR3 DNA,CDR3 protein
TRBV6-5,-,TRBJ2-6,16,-,TGTGCCAGCAGTTACGCCCATGGGCCTGGGGCCAACGTCCTGACTTTC,CASSYAHGPGANVLTF
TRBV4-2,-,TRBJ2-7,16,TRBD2,TGTGCCAGCAGCCAACCCCGGGAGGGTAGCTCCTACGAGCAGTACTTC,CASSQPREGSSYEQYF
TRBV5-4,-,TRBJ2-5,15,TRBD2,TGTGCCAGCAGCAAGTCGGGGGGGAGTGAAGAGACCCAGTACTTC,CASSKSGGSEETQYF
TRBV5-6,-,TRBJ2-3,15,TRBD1,TGTGCCAGCAGCGGGGACAGGGGGAACACAGATACGCAGTATTTT,CASSGDRGNTDTQYF
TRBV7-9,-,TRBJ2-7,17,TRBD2,TGTGCCAGCAGCCCCCCCGTGCTAGCGGGGAACTCCTACGAGCAGTACTTC,CASSPPVLAGNSYEQYF
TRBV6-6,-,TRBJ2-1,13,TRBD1,TGTGCCAGCAGTTCTACAGGGGGCGATGAGCAGTTCTTC,CASSSTGGDEQFF
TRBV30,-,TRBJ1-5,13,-,TGTGCCTGGAGTGTACGCAGAAATCAGCCCCAGCATTTT,CAWSVRRNQPQHF
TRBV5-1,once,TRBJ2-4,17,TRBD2,TGCGCCAGCAGCCCCGTAGCGGGGGAGCCCTACAAAAACATTCAGTACTTC,CASSPVAGEPYKNIQYF
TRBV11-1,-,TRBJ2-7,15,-,TGTGCCAGCAGCTTGGGAGGCCAGGGATCCTACGAGCAGTACTTC,CASSLGGQGSYEQYF
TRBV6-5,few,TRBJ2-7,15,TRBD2,TGTGCCAGCAGTTACTCGGGCGGGAGTGGCTACGAGCAGTACTTC,CASSYSGGSGYEQYF
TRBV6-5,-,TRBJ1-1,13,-,TGTGCCAGCAGTTCCTCCTCTAGGTCTGAAGCTTTCTTT,CASSSSSRSEAFF
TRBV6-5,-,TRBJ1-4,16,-,TGTGCCAGCAGTTACAGCAGACCTGCGGCTAATGAAAAACTGTTTTTT,CASSYSRPAANEKLFF
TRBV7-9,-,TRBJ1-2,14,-,TGTGCCAGCAGCTTGGACCTTCGGGGCTATGGCTACACCTTC,CASSLDLRGYGYTF
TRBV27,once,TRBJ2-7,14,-,TGTGCCAGCAGTTTATGGGCCAGCGGTGGCGAGCAGTACTTC,CASSLWASGGEQYF
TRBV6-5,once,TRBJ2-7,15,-,TGTGCCAGCAGTTACTCCCTGGGGGAGGCCTACGAGCAGTACTTC,CASSYSLGEAYEQYF
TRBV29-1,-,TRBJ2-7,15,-,TGCAGCGTTGAAGAGGGGGCAAGGAGCTCCTACGAGCAGTACTTC,CSVEEGARSSYEQYF
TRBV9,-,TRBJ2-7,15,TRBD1,TGTGCCAGCAGCGCAGGGGGACAGGGGGTTCACGAGCAGTACTTC,CASSAGGQGVHEQYF
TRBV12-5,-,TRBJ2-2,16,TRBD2,TGTGCTAGTGGTTTAGGACTAGCGGGGGGCACCGGGGAGCTGTTTTTT,CASGLGLAGGTGELFF
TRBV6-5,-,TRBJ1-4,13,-,TGTGCCAGCAGTTACACGGCGGGTGAAAAACTGTTTTTT,CASSYTAGEKLFF
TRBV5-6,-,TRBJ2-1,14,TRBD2,TGTGCCAGCAGCTCCGGGACTAGCGGGAATGAGCAGTTCTTC,CASSSGTSGNEQFF
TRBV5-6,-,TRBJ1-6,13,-,TGTGCCAGCAGCCCAAAAAGGCGGGGGCCCCTCCACTTT,CASSPKRRGPLHF
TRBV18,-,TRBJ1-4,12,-,TGTGCCAGCTCACTGCGAGAAGAAAAACTGTTTTTT,CASSLREEKLFF
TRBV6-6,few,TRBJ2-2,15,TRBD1,TGTGCCAGCATTAAACAGGGGGCGGGCACCGGGGAGCTGTTTTTT,CASIKQGAGTGELFF
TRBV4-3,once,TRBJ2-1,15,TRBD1,TGCGCCAGCAGCCAAGCGGGACAGGGCTACAATGAGCAGTTCTTC,CASSQAGQGYNEQFF
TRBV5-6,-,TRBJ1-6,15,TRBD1,TGTGCCAGCAGCTTCGGACAGGGAATATCTTCACCCCTCCACTTT,CASSFGQGISSPLHF
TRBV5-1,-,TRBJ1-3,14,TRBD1,TGCGCCAGCAGCTTAGGGGACAGGGGAAACACCATATATTTT,CASSLGDRGNTIYF
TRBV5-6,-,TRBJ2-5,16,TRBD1,TGTGCCAGCAGCCTCTCCCGGGACAGGGGGCCAGAGACCCAGTACTTC,CASSLSRDRGPETQYF